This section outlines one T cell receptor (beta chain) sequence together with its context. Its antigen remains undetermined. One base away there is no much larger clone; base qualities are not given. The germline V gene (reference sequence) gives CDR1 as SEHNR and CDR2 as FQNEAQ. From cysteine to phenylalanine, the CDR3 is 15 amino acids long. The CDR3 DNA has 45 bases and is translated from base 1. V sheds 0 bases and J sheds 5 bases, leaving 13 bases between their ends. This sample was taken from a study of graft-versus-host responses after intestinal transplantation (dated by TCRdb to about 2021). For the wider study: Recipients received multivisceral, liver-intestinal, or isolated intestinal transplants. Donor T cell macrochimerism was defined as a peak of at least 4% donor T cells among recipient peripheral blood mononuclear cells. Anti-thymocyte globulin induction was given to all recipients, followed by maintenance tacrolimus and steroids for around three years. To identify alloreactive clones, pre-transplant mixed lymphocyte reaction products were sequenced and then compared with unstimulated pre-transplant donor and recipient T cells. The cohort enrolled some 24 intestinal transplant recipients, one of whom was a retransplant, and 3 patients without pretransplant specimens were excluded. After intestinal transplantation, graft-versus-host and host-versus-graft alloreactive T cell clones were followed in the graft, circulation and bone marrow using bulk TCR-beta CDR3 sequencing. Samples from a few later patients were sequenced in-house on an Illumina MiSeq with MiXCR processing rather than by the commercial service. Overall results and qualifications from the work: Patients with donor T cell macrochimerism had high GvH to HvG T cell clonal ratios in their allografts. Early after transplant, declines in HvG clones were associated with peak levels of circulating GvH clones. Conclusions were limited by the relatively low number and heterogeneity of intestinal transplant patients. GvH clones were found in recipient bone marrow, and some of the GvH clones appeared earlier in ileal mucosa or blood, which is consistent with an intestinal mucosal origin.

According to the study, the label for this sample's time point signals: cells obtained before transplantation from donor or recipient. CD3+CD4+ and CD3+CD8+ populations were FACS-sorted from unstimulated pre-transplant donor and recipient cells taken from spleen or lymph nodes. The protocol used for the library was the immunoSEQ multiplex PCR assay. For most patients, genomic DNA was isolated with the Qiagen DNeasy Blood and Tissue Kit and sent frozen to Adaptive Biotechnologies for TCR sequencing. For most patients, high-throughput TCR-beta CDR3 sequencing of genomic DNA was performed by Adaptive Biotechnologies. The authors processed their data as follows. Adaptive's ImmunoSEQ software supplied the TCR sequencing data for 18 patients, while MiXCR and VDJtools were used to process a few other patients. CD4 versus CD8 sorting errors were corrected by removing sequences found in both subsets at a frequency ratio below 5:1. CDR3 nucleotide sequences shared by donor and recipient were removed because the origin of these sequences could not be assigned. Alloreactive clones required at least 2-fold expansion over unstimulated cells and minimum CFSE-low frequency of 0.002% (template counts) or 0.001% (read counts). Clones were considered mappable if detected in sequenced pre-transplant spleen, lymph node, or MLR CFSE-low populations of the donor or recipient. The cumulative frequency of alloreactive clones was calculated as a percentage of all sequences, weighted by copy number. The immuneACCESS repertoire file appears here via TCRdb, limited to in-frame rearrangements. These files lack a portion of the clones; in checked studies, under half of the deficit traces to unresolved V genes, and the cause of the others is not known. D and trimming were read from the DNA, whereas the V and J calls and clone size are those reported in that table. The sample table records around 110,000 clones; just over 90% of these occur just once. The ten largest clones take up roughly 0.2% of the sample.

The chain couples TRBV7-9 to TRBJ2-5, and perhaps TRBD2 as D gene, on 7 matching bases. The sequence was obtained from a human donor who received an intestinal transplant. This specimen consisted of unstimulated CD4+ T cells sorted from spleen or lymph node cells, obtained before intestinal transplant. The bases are TGTGCCAGCAGCTTAGCTCGCGGGGGCGGCGAGACCCAGTACTTC. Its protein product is CASSLARGGGETQYF.